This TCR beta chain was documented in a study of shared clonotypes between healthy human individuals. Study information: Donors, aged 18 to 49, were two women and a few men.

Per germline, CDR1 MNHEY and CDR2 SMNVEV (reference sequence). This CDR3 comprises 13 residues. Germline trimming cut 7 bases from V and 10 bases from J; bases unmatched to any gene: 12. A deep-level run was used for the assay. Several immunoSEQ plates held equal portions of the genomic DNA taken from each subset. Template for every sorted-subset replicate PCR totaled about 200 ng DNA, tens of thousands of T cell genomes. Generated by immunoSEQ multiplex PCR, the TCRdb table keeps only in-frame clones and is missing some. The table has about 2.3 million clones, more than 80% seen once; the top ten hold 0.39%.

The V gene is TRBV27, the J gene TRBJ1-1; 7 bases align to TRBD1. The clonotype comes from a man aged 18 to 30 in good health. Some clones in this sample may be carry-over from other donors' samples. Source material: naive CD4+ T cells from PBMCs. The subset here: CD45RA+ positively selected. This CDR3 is CASTSADREGAFF. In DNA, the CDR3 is TGTGCCAGCACCTCAGCCGACAGGGAGGGAGCTTTCTTT.